This T cell receptor (beta chain) emerged from a study of blood T cell repertoires in COVID-19. The overall study: PBMCs, B-cell-depleted T cells, or T cells were the source of the cDNA or gDNA that made up the material.

Those enrolled, adults aged roughly 18 to 89 years, came from about two dozen US areas. Cohort allocation depended upon clinical history that participants reported. Trimming at V came to 5 bases and at J to 1 base, leaving 12 bases not matched to a gene. The germline V gene encodes CDR1 MDHEN and CDR2 SYDVKM. CDR3 length: 17 amino acids. The authors' processing: Reference gene primer amplification gave nucleated cell count estimates. Measured with immunoSEQ multiplex PCR; TCRdb has only the in-frame clones, and not every one. The DNA was the basis for D and trimming; V, J and clone size are from that table. The sample lists hundreds of thousands of clones; roughly 87% were seen once. This clone occurred a few times.

The chain combines TRBV28 with TRBJ1-1, with TRBD1 matching 8 bases. The sequencing input was PBMCs or T cells enriched from blood (not recorded which). The receptor was derived from a young woman who had recovered from COVID-19. Here the CDR3 reads CASSPTRQGLRNTEAFF. CDR3 nucleotides: TGTGCCAGCAGTCCTACCCGACAGGGGTTAAGGAACACTGAAGCTTTCTTT.